This T cell receptor beta chain was recorded in a study of T cell repertoires in cytomegalovirus infection (dated by TCRdb to between 2018 and 2021). Broadly, across the study: Recently identified HLA-C-restricted CMV epitopes, whose presentation resists viral immunomodulation, were targeted by peptide stimulations together with well-studied HLA-B-restricted epitopes. Donor HLA type was relevant to the analysis, as public TCR beta signatures indicated carriage of CMV infection together with the matching HLA type. Results and caveats for the whole study, not just this receptor: The ex vivo response was dominated by HLA-C-restricted CMV-specific TCR beta clonotypes, which also provided the single most frequent clonotype in two of eight donors. Cumulative frequency of public TCR beta family members discriminated carriers of CMV infection plus the relevant HLA type in this cohort and an independent approximately 370-donor cohort.

This clonotype was found a few times. No cognate antigen has been identified for it. The sample holds no much larger clone one base away, and base qualities are not on file. Sequencing was performed on an Illumina HiSeq 1500. Starting from the raw public reads, TCRdb applied fastp trimming at Q25, assembled clones with MiXCR and retained in-frame beta chains. Every entry covers one CDR3 protein and lists the most common genes and DNA from its rows. The sample table shows around 750,000 distinct CDR3 sequences, and 30% to 35% are seen once. The ten largest clonotypes hold roughly 12% of the sample. Interpreted using the paper, the treatment or condition label stands for: in vitro stimulation with specific CMV peptide epitopes to enrich CMV-specific T cells. Trimming takes 0 bases from V and 2 bases from J, and the germline ends sit 23 bases apart. The germline V gene gives CDR1 as MGHRA and CDR2 as YSYEKL. From the cysteine through the phenylalanine, the CDR3 covers 19 amino acids. Only the CDR3 portion is preserved as DNA: 57 bases, with reading frame beginning at the first base.

Recombination linked TRBV4-1 to TRBJ2-7; the D gene is possibly TRBD1 or TRBD2, with 5 bases matching each. The sequencing here drew on cultured CD8+ T cells from PBMCs, taken from culture after CMV antigen stimulation. The sequence derives from a human donor in good health (CMV status not recorded). Some clones in this sample may be carry-over from other donors' samples. The DNA sequence reads TGCGCCAGCAGCCAAGAAAAAGGAAGCTTAGGGACGTATACCTACGAGCAGTACTTC. The encoded protein is CASSQEKGSLGTYTYEQYF.